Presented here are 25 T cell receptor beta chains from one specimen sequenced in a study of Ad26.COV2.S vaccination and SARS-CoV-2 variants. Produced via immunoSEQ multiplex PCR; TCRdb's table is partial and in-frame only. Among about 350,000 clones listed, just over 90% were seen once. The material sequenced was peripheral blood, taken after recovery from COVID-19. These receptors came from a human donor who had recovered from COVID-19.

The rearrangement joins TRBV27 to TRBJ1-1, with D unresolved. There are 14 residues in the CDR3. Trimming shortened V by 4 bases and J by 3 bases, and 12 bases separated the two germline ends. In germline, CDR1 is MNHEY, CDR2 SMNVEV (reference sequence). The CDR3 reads CASSWVGRDTEAFF. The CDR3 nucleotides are TGTGCCAGCAGTTGGGTCGGGAGGGACACTGAAGCTTTCTTT.

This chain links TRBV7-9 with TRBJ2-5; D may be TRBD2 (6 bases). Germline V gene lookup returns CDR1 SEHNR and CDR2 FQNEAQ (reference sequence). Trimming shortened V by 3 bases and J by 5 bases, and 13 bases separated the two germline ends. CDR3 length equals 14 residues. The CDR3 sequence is CASSFRGKGETQYF. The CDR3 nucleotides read TGTGCCAGCAGCTTTCGGGGGAAAGGCGAGACCCAGTACTTC.

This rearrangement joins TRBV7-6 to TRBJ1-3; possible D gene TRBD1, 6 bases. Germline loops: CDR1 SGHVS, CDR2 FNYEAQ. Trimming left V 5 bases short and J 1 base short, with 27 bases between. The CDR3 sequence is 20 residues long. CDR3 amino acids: CASSPWGAKLLLQSGNTIYF. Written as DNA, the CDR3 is TGTGCCAGCAGCCCCTGGGGGGCCAAACTACTATTACAATCTGGAAACACCATATATTTT.

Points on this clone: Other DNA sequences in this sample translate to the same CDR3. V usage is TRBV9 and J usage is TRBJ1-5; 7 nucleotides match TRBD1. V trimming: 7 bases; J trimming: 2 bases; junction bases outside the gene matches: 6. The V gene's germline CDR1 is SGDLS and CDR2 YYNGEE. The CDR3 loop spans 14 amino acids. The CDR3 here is CASSPGGGNQPQHF. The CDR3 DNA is TGTGCCAGCTCCCCAGGGGGTGGCAATCAGCCCCAGCATTTT.

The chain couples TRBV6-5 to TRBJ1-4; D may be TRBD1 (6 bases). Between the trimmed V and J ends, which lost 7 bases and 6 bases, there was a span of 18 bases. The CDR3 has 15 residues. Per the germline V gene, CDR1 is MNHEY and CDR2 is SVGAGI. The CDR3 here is CASTRQAGGDEKLFF. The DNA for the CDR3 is TGTGCCAGCACCCGACAGGCGGGGGGCGATGAAAAACTGTTTTTT.

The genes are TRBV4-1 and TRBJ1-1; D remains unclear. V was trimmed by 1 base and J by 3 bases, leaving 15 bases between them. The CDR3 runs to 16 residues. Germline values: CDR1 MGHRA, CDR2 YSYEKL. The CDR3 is CASSQVRSGMDTEAFF. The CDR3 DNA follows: TGCGCCAGCAGCCAAGTTCGCTCCGGTATGGACACTGAAGCTTTCTTT.

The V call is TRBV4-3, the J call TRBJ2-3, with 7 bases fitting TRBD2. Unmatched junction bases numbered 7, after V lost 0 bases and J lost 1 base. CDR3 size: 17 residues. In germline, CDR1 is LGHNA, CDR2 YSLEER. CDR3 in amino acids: CASSQDVWGGGTDTQYF. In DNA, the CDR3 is TGCGCCAGCAGCCAAGACGTTTGGGGGGGAGGCACAGATACGCAGTATTTT.

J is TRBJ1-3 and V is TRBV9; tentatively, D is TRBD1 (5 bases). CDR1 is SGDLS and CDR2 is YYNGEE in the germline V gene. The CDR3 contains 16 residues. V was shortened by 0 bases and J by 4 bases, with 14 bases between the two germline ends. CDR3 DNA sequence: TGTGCCAGCAGCGTAGTCGGGCAGGGAGGCGGAAACACCATATATTTT. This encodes CASSVVGQGGGNTIYF.

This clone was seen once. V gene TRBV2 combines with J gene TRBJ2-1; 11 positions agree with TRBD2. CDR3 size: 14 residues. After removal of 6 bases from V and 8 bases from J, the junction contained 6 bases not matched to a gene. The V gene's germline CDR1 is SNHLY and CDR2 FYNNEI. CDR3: CASSLAGGIDEQFF. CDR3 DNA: TGTGCCAGCAGCTTAGCGGGGGGGATAGATGAGCAGTTCTTC.

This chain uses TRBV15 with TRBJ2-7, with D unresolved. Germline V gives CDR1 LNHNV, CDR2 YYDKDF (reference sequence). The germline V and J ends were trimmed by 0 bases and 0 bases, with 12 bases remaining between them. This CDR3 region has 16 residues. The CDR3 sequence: CATSRDPSAISYEQYF. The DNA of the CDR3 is TGTGCCACCAGCAGAGATCCCTCCGCAATCTCCTACGAGCAGTACTTC.

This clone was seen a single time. CDR3 sequence (DNA): TGCGCCAGCAGTGTTCGGCAGAACTCCAGAATAACAGACAATGAGCAGTTCTTC. It translates to CASSVRQNSRITDNEQFF. The chain combines TRBV10-2 with TRBJ2-1, with D uncertain. The germline CDR1 and CDR2 sequences are WSHSY and SAAADI. This CDR3 is built from 18 residues. V lost 4 bases and J lost 5, with 24 bases in between.

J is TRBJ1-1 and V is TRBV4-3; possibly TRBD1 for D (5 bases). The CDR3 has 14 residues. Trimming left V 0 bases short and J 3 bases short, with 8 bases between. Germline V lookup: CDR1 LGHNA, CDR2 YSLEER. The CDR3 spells CASSQEPGHTEAFF. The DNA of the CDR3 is TGCGCCAGCAGCCAAGAACCAGGGCACACTGAAGCTTTCTTT.

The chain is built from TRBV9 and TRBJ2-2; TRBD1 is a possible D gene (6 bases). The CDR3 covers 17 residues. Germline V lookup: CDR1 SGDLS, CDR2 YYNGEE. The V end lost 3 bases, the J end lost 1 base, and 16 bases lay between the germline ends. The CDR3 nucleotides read TGTGCCAGCAGCGACCCAAGACAGGAGATGAACACCGGGGAGCTGTTTTTT. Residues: CASSDPRQEMNTGELFF.

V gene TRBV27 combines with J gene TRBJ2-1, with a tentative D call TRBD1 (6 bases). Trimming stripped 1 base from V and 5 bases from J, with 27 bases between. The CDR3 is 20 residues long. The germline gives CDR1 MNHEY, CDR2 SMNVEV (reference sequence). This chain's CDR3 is CASSLFPGQRDPTADNEQFF. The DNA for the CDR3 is TGTGCCAGCAGTTTATTCCCCGGACAGCGTGACCCAACGGCTGACAATGAGCAGTTCTTC.

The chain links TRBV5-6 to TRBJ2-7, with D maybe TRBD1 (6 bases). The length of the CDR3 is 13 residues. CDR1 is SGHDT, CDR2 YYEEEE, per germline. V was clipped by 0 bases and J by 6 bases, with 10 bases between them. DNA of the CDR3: TGTGCCAGCAGCTTGGCAGTACAGGGCGAGCAGTACTTC. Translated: CASSLAVQGEQYF.

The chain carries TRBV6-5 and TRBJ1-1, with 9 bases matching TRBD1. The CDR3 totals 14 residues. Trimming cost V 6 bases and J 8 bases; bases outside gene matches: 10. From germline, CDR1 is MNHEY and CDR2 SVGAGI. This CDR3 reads CASRWSDRGTEAFF. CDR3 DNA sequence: TGTGCCAGCAGATGGTCGGACAGGGGAACCGAAGCTTTCTTT.

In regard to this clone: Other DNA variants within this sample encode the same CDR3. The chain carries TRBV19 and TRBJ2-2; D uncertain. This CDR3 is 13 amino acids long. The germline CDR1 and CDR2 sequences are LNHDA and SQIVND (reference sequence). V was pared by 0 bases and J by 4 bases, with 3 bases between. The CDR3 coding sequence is TGTGCCAGTAGTATAGACCGCACCGGGGAGCTGTTTTTT. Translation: CASSIDRTGELFF.

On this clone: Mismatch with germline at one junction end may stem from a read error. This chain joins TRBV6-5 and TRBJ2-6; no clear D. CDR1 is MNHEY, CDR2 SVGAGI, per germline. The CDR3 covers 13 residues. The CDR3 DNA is TGTGCCAGCAGTAACTCTGGGGCCAACGTCCTGACTTTC. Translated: CASSNSGANVLTF.

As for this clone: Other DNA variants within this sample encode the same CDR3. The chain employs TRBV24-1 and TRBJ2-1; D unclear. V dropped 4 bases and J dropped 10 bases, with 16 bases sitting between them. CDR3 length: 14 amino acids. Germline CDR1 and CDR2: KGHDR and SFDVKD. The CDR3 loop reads CATSDLPPRHEQFF. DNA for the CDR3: TGTGCCACCAGTGACCTGCCTCCTCGGCACGAGCAGTTCTTC.

The CDR3 coding sequence is TGTGCCAGCAGCCAAGGTTCCCCCTACGAGCAGTACTTC. Its translation is CASSQGSPYEQYF. The chain uses TRBV3-1 (or the pseudogene TRBV3-2) and TRBJ2-7; no definite D call. This CDR3 region has 13 residues. Germline V gives CDR1 LGHDT, CDR2 YNNKEL (reference sequence). Trimming left V 1 base short and J 2 bases short, with 6 bases between.

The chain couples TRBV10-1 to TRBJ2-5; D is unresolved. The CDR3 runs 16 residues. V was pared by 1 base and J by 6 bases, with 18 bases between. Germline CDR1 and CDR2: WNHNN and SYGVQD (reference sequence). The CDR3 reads CASSEYWRHRLKTQYF. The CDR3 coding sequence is TGCGCCAGCAGTGAGTATTGGAGACACCGCCTGAAGACCCAGTACTTC.

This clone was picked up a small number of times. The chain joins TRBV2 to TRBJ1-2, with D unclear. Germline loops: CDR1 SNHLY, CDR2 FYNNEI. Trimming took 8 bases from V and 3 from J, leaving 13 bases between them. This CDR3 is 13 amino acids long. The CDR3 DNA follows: TGTGCCAGCCTGGCTGGATCGGACTATGGCTACACCTTC. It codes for CASLAGSDYGYTF.

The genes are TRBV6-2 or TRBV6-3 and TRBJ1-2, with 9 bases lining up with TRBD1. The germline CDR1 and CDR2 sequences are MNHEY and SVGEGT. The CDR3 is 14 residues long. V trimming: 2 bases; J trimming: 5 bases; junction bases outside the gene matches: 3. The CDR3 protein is CASSYGTGLYGYTF. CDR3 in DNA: TGTGCCAGCAGTTACGGGACAGGGCTTTATGGCTACACCTTC.

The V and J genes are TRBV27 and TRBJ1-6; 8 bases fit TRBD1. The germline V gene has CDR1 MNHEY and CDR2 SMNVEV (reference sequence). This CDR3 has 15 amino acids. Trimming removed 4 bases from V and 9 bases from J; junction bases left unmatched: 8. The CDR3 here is CASSSGQASGSPLHF. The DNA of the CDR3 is TGTGCCAGCAGTTCGGGACAGGCCTCAGGTTCACCCCTCCACTTT.

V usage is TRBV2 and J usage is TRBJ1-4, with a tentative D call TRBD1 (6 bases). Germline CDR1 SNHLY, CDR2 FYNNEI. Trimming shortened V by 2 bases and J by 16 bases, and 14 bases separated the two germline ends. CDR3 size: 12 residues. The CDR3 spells CASSELRDIWFF. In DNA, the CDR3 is TGTGCCAGCAGTGAATTGCGGGACATTTGGTTTTTT. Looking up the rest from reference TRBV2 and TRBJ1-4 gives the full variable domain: EPEVTQTPSHQVTQMGQEVILRCVPISNHLYFYWYRQILGQKVEFLVSFYNNEISEKSEIFDDQFSVERPDGSNFTLKIRSTKLEDSAMYFCASSELRDIWFFGSGTQLSVL.